A single sample is the source of the 31 T cell receptor beta chains below, sequenced in a study of T-cell reconstitution after alpha-beta-depleted transplantation in children. A library of TCRbeta sequences, prepared with unique molecular identifiers, was generated. TCRdb independently ran MiXCR on the PCR reads; one entry per CDR3 protein. The sample lists 200,000 to 250,000 distinct CDR3 sequences, about a tenth occurring once. The source material was PBMCs from the stem cell graft donor, sampled from the stem cell graft. These receptors were obtained from a human donor who donated a stem cell graft to a child with acute lymphoblastic leukemia.

This clonotype has at least ten counts. The rearrangement joins TRBV20-1 to TRBJ1-2; no clear D gene. The V gene's germline CDR1 is DFQATT and CDR2 SNEGSKA (reference sequence). Trimming removed 1 base at V and 2 bases at J, with 11 bases between. The CDR3 is made up of 14 amino acids. Here the CDR3 DNA reads TGCAGTGCTAGAGGTTCACCGTCAAACTATGGCTACACCTTC. The encoded protein is CSARGSPSNYGYTF.

This chain connects TRBV18 to TRBJ1-1, with unresolved D. V was shortened by 3 bases and J by 1 base, with 12 bases between the two germline ends. The CDR3 has 15 amino acids. CDR1 is KGHSH, CDR2 LQKENI, per germline. The CDR3 nucleotides are TGTGCCAGCTCACCGCGCGCCCCCCGGAACACTGAAGCTTTCTTT. Its protein is CASSPRAPRNTEAFF. Variable domain in full (rest from reference TRBV18 and TRBJ1-1): NAGVMQNPRHLVRRRGQEARLRCSPMKGHSHVYWYRQLPEEGLKFMVYLQKENIIDESGMPKERFSAEFPKEGPSILRIQQVVRGDSAAYFCASSPRAPRNTEAFFGQGTRLTVV.

This clonotype was recorded at least ten times. The chain is built from TRBV14 and TRBJ2-7; D remains ambiguous. CDR1 is SGHDN, CDR2 FVKESK, per germline. Trimming cost V 4 bases and J 3 bases, with 13 bases left between them. The CDR3 is made up of 14 amino acids. The CDR3 sequence: CASSPVSTGYEQYF. CDR3 sequence (DNA): TGTGCCAGCAGCCCCGTGTCGACGGGCTACGAGCAGTACTTC.

Points on this clonotype: This sequence may be a read error, since a much larger clone differs from it by one base. This is likely a read error, given that the CDR3 carries no conserved phenylalanine or tryptophan at its end. The CDR3 region has the DNA TGCGCCAGCGGAGGGACAGGGGCGACGAGCGAGCAGTACTAC. Translation: CASGGTGATSEQYY. This chain joins TRBV5-1 and TRBJ2-7; 10 bases match TRBD1. The CDR3 is made up of 14 amino acids. CDR1 and CDR2 from the germline V gene are SGHRS and YFSETQ. The trim removed 7 bases at V and 6 bases at J, leaving 10 bases unmatched.

This clonotype was counted a few times. V gene TRBV7-2 combines with J gene TRBJ2-3, with 9 bases identical to TRBD2. Germline values: CDR1 SGHTA, CDR2 FQGNSA. With V trimmed by 5 bases and J by 4 bases, 13 bases remained unmatched. The CDR3 contains 17 residues. As DNA, the CDR3 is TGTGCCAGCAGCCGGCTGGGCGGGGGGGCCGGTCCAGATACGCAGTATTTT. This codes for CASSRLGGGAGPDTQYF.

This clonotype has ten or more counts. This rearrangement joins TRBV20-1 to TRBJ1-5, with 8 bases identical to TRBD1. The CDR3 loop spans 15 amino acids. Germline CDR1 is DFQATT and CDR2 is SNEGSKA (reference sequence). V lost 6 bases and J lost 0; bases outside the gene matches: 7. CDR3 coding DNA: TGCAGTGCAGGCGACAGGGGAAATAGCAATCAGCCCCAGCATTTT. Translated, it gives CSAGDRGNSNQPQHF.

The rearrangement uses TRBV5-1 and TRBJ1-4, with D tentatively TRBD1 (5 bases). This CDR3 region has 14 residues. The V and J ends lost 4 bases and 7 bases respectively, with 14 bases between them. Germline assignment: CDR1 SGHRS and CDR2 YFSETQ. The CDR3 is CASSPGTLGEKLFF. The CDR3 coding sequence is TGCGCCAGCAGCCCAGGGACGCTTGGTGAAAAACTGTTTTTT. The whole variable domain, remainder taken from reference TRBV5-1 and TRBJ1-4, is KAGVTQTPRYLIKTRGQQVTLSCSPISGHRSVSWYQQTPGQGLQFLFEYFSETQRNKGNFPGRFSGRQFSNSRSEMNVSTLELGDSALYLCASSPGTLGEKLFFGSGTQLSVL.

V and J are TRBV12-3 or TRBV12-4 and TRBJ1-4, with a possible D match to TRBD1 (6 bases). CDR3 length equals 16 residues. Trimming left V 4 bases short and J 10 bases short, with 22 bases between. The chain's CDR3 is CASSSDSSIASGKLFF. The CDR3 coding sequence is TGTGCCAGCAGTTCGGACAGTTCGATAGCTTCCGGAAAACTGTTTTTT.

By share, this clonotype counts as medium-sized (0.01 to 0.1%). This chain uses TRBV10-3 with TRBJ2-5; D ambiguous. V lost 0 bases and J 8 bases, leaving 4 bases between the germline ends. The CDR3 extends over 11 amino acids. Per germline, CDR1 ENHRY and CDR2 SYGVKD. The CDR3 DNA sequence: TGTGCCATCAGTGAGTCGGACACCCAGTACTTC. Its translation: CAISESDTQYF.

This clonotype turned up a few times. The chain employs TRBV5-1 and TRBJ1-2; D is unclear. This CDR3 region has 13 residues. V lost 0 bases and J 2 bases, leaving 5 bases between the germline ends. Germline V lookup: CDR1 SGHRS, CDR2 YFSETQ. The CDR3 nucleotides read TGCGCCAGCAGCTTGGTCCAAAACTATGGCTACACCTTC. Translated: CASSLVQNYGYTF.

Many counts were recorded for this clonotype. The chain recombines TRBV20-1 with TRBJ2-2; maybe TRBD1 (6 bases). The CDR3 has 15 amino acids. The V gene's germline CDR1 is DFQATT and CDR2 SNEGSKA (reference sequence). The ends were cut back, 5 bases at V and 0 bases at J, with 13 bases in the middle. Here the CDR3 reads CSAEKGHTNTGELFF. DNA of the CDR3: TGCAGTGCTGAAAAGGGACACACGAACACCGGGGAGCTGTTTTTT.

The sample holds many counts of this clonotype. The DNA of the CDR3 is TGTGCCAGCAGCGCTGGACTAGCGGGGTCCAATGAGCAGTTCTTC. The encoded protein is CASSAGLAGSNEQFF. This chain connects TRBV5-5 to TRBJ2-1, with 12 bases identical to TRBD2. V lost 4 bases, J lost 6 bases, and 5 bases stayed unmatched. This CDR3 has 15 amino acids. Looked up from germline, CDR1 is SGHKS and CDR2 is YYEKEE (reference sequence).

The table lists this clonotype with many counts. The rearrangement uses TRBV20-1 and TRBJ1-1, with D perhaps TRBD1 (6 bases). The CDR3 is made up of 15 amino acids. Per the germline V gene, CDR1 is DFQATT and CDR2 is SNEGSKA (reference sequence). V lost 3 bases, J lost 1 base, and 15 bases lay in between. CDR3 region: CSASRLYRANTEAFF. The DNA for the CDR3 is TGCAGTGCTAGCCGGTTGTACAGGGCGAACACTGAAGCTTTCTTT.

The V gene is TRBV27, the J gene TRBJ2-3, with 12 bases matching TRBD2. The V and J ends lost 6 bases and 1 base, in that order; junction bases with no gene match: 5. Germline V gives CDR1 MNHEY, CDR2 SMNVEV (reference sequence). The CDR3 contains 16 residues. The CDR3 is CASRNRLAGGTDTQYF. CDR3 bases: TGTGCCAGCAGGAACCGACTAGCGGGGGGCACAGATACGCAGTATTTT.

In its sample, this clonotype was seen a few times. The chain couples TRBV5-1 to TRBJ1-1; 7 bases are shared with TRBD1. The CDR3 spans 15 residues. V was clipped by 4 bases and J by 0 bases; unmatched bases: 6. Germline CDR1 SGHRS, CDR2 YFSETQ. CDR3 DNA sequence: TGCGCCAGCAGCCCCGTGGGACAGCTGAACACTGAAGCTTTCTTT. Translation gives CASSPVGQLNTEAFF.

The gene calls are TRBV11-2 and TRBJ2-5; D remains ambiguous. Germline assignment: CDR1 SGHAT and CDR2 FQNNGV. There are 14 residues in the CDR3. Between the trimmed V and J ends, which lost 5 bases and 7 bases, there was a span of 17 bases. The CDR3 region is CASSPLTDIGTQYF. CDR3 bases: TGTGCCAGCAGCCCCCTTACGGATATCGGGACCCAGTACTTC.

Ten or more counts support this clonotype. This chain links TRBV12-3 or TRBV12-4 with TRBJ1-4; a weak D match, TRBD1 (6 bases). Between the trimmed V and J ends, which lost 7 bases and 8 bases, there was a span of 17 bases. CDR3 length equals 14 residues. This chain's CDR3 is CASTLAGGEEKLFF. CDR3 coding DNA: TGTGCCAGCACCTTAGCTGGGGGCGAGGAAAAACTGTTTTTT.

V usage is TRBV4-1 and J usage is TRBJ1-6; D not resolved. The germline V gene encodes CDR1 MGHRA and CDR2 YSYEKL. Trimming removed 2 bases at V and 8 bases at J, with 19 bases between. The CDR3 covers 17 residues. The CDR3 here is CASSQSGTILRDSPLHF. CDR3 DNA sequence: TGCGCCAGCAGCCAATCTGGCACCATATTGAGGGATTCACCCCTCCACTTT.

Only a few counts were recorded for this clonotype. The chain combines TRBV6-2 or TRBV6-3 with TRBJ2-7, with TRBD2 identical over 10 bases. Per germline, CDR1 MNHEY and CDR2 SVGEGT. CDR3 length: 16 residues. Germline trimming cut 6 bases from V and 0 bases from J; bases unmatched to any gene: 8. The CDR3 DNA reads as TGTGCCAGCAGCTCTCTAGCGGGGGTGAACTCCTACGAGCAGTACTTC. The encoded protein is CASSSLAGVNSYEQYF.

The CDR3 spells CASSLGRGVGGELFF. CDR3 coding DNA: TGTGCCAGCAGCTTAGGACGGGGAGTGGGCGGGGAGCTGTTTTTT. V gene TRBV11-2 combines with J gene TRBJ2-2; possibly TRBD2 for D (5 bases). The CDR3 covers 15 residues. The V end lost 1 base, the J end lost 7 bases, and 13 bases lay between the germline ends. Germline CDR1 and CDR2: SGHAT and FQNNGV.

This clonotype turned up a few times. The V call is TRBV27, the J call TRBJ1-1, with D perhaps TRBD1 (6 bases). Trimming took off 6 bases at V and 5 bases at J, with 13 bases between the two ends. The CDR3 is 13 amino acids. The germline gives CDR1 MNHEY, CDR2 SMNVEV (reference sequence). Here the CDR3 reads CASRGGAGTEAFF. The CDR3 DNA sequence: TGTGCCAGCAGGGGGGGCGCGGGAACTGAAGCTTTCTTT.

This sequence joins TRBV7-2 and TRBJ2-7, with D possibly TRBD2 on 5 matching bases. V was cut by 5 bases and J by 4 bases, with 15 bases left in between. Germline V gene data show CDR1 as SGHTA and CDR2 as FQGNSA. The CDR3 is made up of 14 amino acids. The CDR3 reads CASSRGLEPYEQYF. The DNA of the CDR3 is TGTGCCAGCAGCCGTGGACTGGAACCTTACGAGCAGTACTTC.

V gene TRBV20-1 combines with J gene TRBJ2-3; D gene ambiguous. V lost 1 base and J lost 3, with 14 bases in between. The CDR3 is 15 amino acids. CDR1 is DFQATT and CDR2 is SNEGSKA in the germline V gene (reference sequence). In DNA form, the CDR3 reads TGCAGTGCTAGAGTGGTGGGATTACGAACAGATACGCAGTATTTT. Amino acid sequence: CSARVVGLRTDTQYF.

This clonotype occurred many times. The chain has TRBV20-1 and TRBJ2-2, with TRBD2 as a possible D gene (5 bases). Trimming removed 0 bases from V and 3 bases from J, with 11 bases in between. The CDR3 is 15 amino acids. Germline V CDR1 and CDR2: DFQATT, SNEGSKA (reference sequence). CDR3 bases: TGCAGTGCTAGAGAGGAACAGAGGGACACCGGGGAGCTGTTTTTT. It specifies CSAREEQRDTGELFF.

This clonotype was recorded at least ten times. The chain recombines TRBV12-3 or TRBV12-4 with TRBJ1-3; D remains unclear. The CDR3 covers 13 residues. V was cut by 6 bases and J by 2 bases, with 8 bases left in between. The CDR3 loop reads CASSYSPGNTIYF. DNA of the CDR3: TGTGCCAGCAGCTACAGTCCTGGAAACACCATATATTTT.

In DNA form, the CDR3 reads TGTGCCAGCAGTTTGCGACAGGGTTTCACCTACGAGCAGTACTTC. Protein: CASSLRQGFTYEQYF. The chain recombines TRBV12-3 or TRBV12-4 with TRBJ2-7; 7 bases map to TRBD1. CDR3 size: 15 residues. V shed 3 bases, J shed 2 bases, and the junction held 7 bases outside the gene matches.

This clonotype was counted once. V gene TRBV7-7 combines with J gene TRBJ1-3; 8 bases line up with TRBD1. Germline lookup yields CDR1 SSHAT and CDR2 FNYEAQ (reference sequence). CDR3 length: 15 amino acids. J was trimmed by 2 bases and V by 4 bases; bases with no gene match: 4. The CDR3 region has the DNA TGTGCCAGCAGCTCAGGGACAGGACCTGGAAACACCATATATTTT. It yields the protein CASSSGTGPGNTIYF.

Only a few counts were recorded for this clonotype. The V call is TRBV6-2 or TRBV6-3, the J call TRBJ2-1; TRBD2 is a possible D gene (7 bases). Deletions cut 7 bases from V and 2 bases from J, with 18 bases between. The CDR3 spans 16 residues. Germline CDR1 is MNHEY and CDR2 is SVGEGT. The CDR3 DNA is TGTGCCAGCACTATGGGGGGGGCCGCGACCTACAATGAGCAGTTCTTC. It translates to CASTMGGAATYNEQFF.

V gene TRBV7-8 combines with J gene TRBJ1-1; D unclear. Germline CDR1 reads SGHVS; CDR2 reads FQNEAQ. The ends were cut back, 0 bases at V and 0 bases at J, with 5 bases in the middle. This CDR3 has 14 amino acids. CDR3 in amino acids: CASSLAQMNTEAFF. CDR3 nucleotide sequence: TGTGCCAGCAGCTTAGCACAGATGAACACTGAAGCTTTCTTT.

In this sample, this clonotype turned up a few times. The chain carries TRBV7-2 and TRBJ2-7; the D is unclear. The CDR3 totals 15 residues. The V end was cut by 3 bases, the J end by 0 bases, with 12 bases between. From germline, CDR1 is SGHTA and CDR2 FQGNSA. CDR3 in amino acids: CASSFDPPFSYEQYF. CDR3 DNA sequence: TGTGCCAGCAGCTTTGACCCACCTTTCTCCTACGAGCAGTACTTC. The full variable domain, in which reference TRBV7-2 and TRBJ2-7 provide the parts outside the CDR3, is GAGVSQSPSNKVTEKGKDVELRCDPISGHTALYWYRQSLGQGLEFLIYFQGNSAPDKSGLPSDRFSAERTGGSVSTLTIQRTQQEDSAVYLCASSFDPPFSYEQYFGPGTRLTVT.

The rearrangement uses TRBV27 and TRBJ2-7; D is tentatively TRBD1 or TRBD2 (6 bases each). Germline V gene data show CDR1 as MNHEY and CDR2 as SMNVEV (reference sequence). Trimming took off 3 bases at V and 0 bases at J, with 24 bases between the two ends. The CDR3 length is 19 residues. The CDR3 bases are TGTGCCAGCAGTTTCTTTCCCCCTAAGGGGGGCGCTTCCTCCTACGAGCAGTACTTC. This codes for CASSFFPPKGGASSYEQYF.